This T cell receptor beta chain was captured by sequencing in a study of Graves' ophthalmopathy and Graves' hyperthyroidism. From RNA, the CDR3 regions of TCR beta chains were amplified and sequenced. HTBI-primed RT-PCR formed the first round, and a multiplex PCR formed the second. Each CDR3 protein gets one entry after TCRdb re-called the multiplex PCR reads with MiXCR. Here the sample spans 1 million to 1.3 million distinct CDR3 sequences, about two fifths being singletons. In its sample, this clonotype was seen a few times. What it recognizes is unknown. CDR1 and CDR2 from the germline V gene are MDHEN and SYDVKM. This CDR3 is 13 amino acids long. V shed 6 bases and J shed 8 bases, with 13 bases lying between them. Patients were left out if they had other autoimmune diseases, uncontrolled infections, pregnancy or lactation. The authors diagnosed from clinical symptoms, serum thyroxine, TRAb, thyroid ultrasound and orbital computed tomography.

The study's findings and limits: Detected in blood as well were most expanded thyroid clonotypes with frequency above 0.001.

The TCR sequence derives from an adult man with Graves' hyperthyroidism. Input material: peripheral blood or thyroid tissue (not recorded which). The V gene is TRBV28, the J gene TRBJ2-2; D uncertain. The CDR3 protein is CASRFGVSGELFF. CDR3 nucleotides: TGTGCCAGCAGGTTTGGAGTGTCTGGGGAGCTGTTTTTT. The full variable domain, in which reference TRBV28 and TRBJ2-2 provide the parts outside the CDR3, is DVKVTQSSRYLVKRTGEKVFLECVQDMDHENMFWYRQDPGLGLRLIYFSYDVKMKEKGDIPEGYSVSREKKERFSLILESASTNQTSMYLCASRFGVSGELFFGEGSRLTVL.